This is a list of T cell receptor beta chains from one sample in a study of cytomegalovirus exposure and HLA in healthy donors. Data came from immunoSEQ multiplex PCR; TCRdb stores just in-frame clones and leaves some out. The sample consists of roughly 74,000 clones, more than 60% of them appearing once. Sequenced material: PBMCs. These receptors originate from a man aged 40-50 years in good health and CMV-seronegative. Each CDR3 is given with its conserved first and last residue. A D gene is named only where the DNA matches it firmly. Clone size is given for some rows only: seen once, a few or many times, or a class if the clone is expanded.

V	D	J	size	DNA	CDR3
TRBV7-3	.	TRBJ2-7	.	TGTGCCAGCAGCTCCGGGAGCTCCTACGAGCAGTACTTC	CASSSGSSYEQYF
TRBV2	.	TRBJ1-4	.	TGTGCCAGCAGTGGGGACATCGCCGAAAAACTGTTTTTT	CASSGDIAEKLFF
TRBV6-6	.	TRBJ1-1	.	TGTGCCAGCAGTCCCACTTACGCAAACACTGAAGCTTTCTTT	CASSPTYANTEAFF
TRBV6-5	.	TRBJ1-1	.	TGTGCCAGCAGTTCACCTATCGGAGTCGGCACTGAAGCTTTCTTT	CASSSPIGVGTEAFF
TRBV19	.	TRBJ2-7	.	TGTGCCAGTAGTATTCTTTCTTCCTCCGGGTACGAGCAGTACTTC	CASSILSSSGYEQYF
TRBV18	.	TRBJ1-1	few	TGTGCCAGCTCCAGAGTAACCGGGACTTTGAACACTGAAGCTTTCTTT	CASSRVTGTLNTEAFF
TRBV19	.	TRBJ2-7	.	TGTGCCAGTAGTCAGTCGGAGGGTTCCTACGAGCAGTACTTC	CASSQSEGSYEQYF
TRBV5-8	.	TRBJ1-5	.	TGTGCCAGCAGCAAGACATGGGATCAGCCCCAGCATTTT	CASSKTWDQPQHF
TRBV7-8	TRBD2	TRBJ2-7	.	TGTGCCAGCAGCCCTCCCCGCCGGGAGGGATACGAGCAGTACTTC	CASSPPRREGYEQYF
TRBV4-1	.	TRBJ2-1	once	TGCGCCAGCAAAAAGTACGGGGTGGGATACAATGAGCAGTTCTTC	CASKKYGVGYNEQFF
TRBV11-2	.	TRBJ2-3	.	TGTGCCAGCATGTCCGGGGGTAGCACAGATACGCAGTATTTT	CASMSGGSTDTQYF
TRBV15	.	TRBJ1-3	.	TGTGCCACCAGCCAAAACGGGGTCGGCGGAAACACCATATATTTT	CATSQNGVGGNTIYF
TRBV7-9	.	TRBJ1-6	.	TGTGCCAGCAGCTTAGCCACTGATTCACCCCTCCACTTT	CASSLATDSPLHF
TRBV5-1	.	TRBJ2-5	.	TGCGCCAGCAGCCGCAGGGGGGAAGAGACCCAGTACTTC	CASSRRGEETQYF
TRBV7-8	.	TRBJ2-7	.	TGTGCCAGCAGCTTAGCTGGCATCACCTACGAGCAGTACTTC	CASSLAGITYEQYF
TRBV5-4	TRBD2	TRBJ2-1	.	TGTGCCAGCAGCTCCGTGGTAGCGGGAGTTAATGAGCAGTTCTTC	CASSSVVAGVNEQFF
TRBV19	.	TRBJ1-1	.	TGTGCCAGTAGGGGGAGGGAGGACCGTGAAGCTTTCTTT	CASRGREDREAFF
TRBV30	.	TRBJ1-2	.	TGTGCCTGGAGTCGACAGAAAGGGTACACCTTC	CAWSRQKGYTF
TRBV28	.	TRBJ2-5	.	TGTGCCAGCAGCTCAGACAGGCTCCCGGAGACCCAGTACTTC	CASSSDRLPETQYF
TRBV5-4	TRBD1	TRBJ2-7	.	TGTGCCAGCAGCCTCCCGGGACAGGGAGGCGAGCAGTACTTC	CASSLPGQGGEQYF
TRBV13	TRBD1	TRBJ2-7	.	TGTGCCAGCAGCTTCCGGGACAGGGTTCCGTACGAGCAGTACTTC	CASSFRDRVPYEQYF
TRBV28	TRBD1	TRBJ1-2	.	TGTGCCAGCAGCTCCGGGACAGGGTTAGACTATGGCTACACCTTC	CASSSGTGLDYGYTF
TRBV28	TRBD1	TRBJ2-7	.	TGTGCCAGCAGTTTAAACCCACAGGGGCGCTACGAGCAGTACTTC	CASSLNPQGRYEQYF
TRBV5-8	.	TRBJ2-5	.	TGTGCCAGCAGCTTGCTCTTCGGGGATGTGGAGACCCAGTACTTC	CASSLLFGDVETQYF
TRBV27	.	TRBJ1-4	.	TGTGCCACCAAGCGGTCCCCGGCCGAAAAACTGTTTTTT	CATKRSPAEKLFF
TRBV6-1	.	TRBJ1-1	.	TGTGCCAGCAGCAAGACAGGGAACACTGAAGCTTTCTTT	CASSKTGNTEAFF
TRBV21-1	.	TRBJ2-5	.	TGTGCCAGCAGCAAAGCCAAGACTAGCGGGAGGAAGACCCAGTACTTC	CASSKAKTSGRKTQYF